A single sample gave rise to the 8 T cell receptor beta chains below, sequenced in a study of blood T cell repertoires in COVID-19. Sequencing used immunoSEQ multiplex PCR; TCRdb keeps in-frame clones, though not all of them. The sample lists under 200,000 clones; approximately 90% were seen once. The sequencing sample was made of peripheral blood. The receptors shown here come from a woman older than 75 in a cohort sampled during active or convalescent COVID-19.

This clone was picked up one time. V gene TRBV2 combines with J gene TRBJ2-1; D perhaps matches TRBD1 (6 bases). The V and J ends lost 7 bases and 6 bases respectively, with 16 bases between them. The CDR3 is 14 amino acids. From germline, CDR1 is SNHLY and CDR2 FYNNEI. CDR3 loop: CASIGTTLFNEQFF. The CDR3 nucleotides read TGTGCCAGCATAGGGACAACGCTATTCAATGAGCAGTTCTTC. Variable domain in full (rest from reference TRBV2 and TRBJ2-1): EPEVTQTPSHQVTQMGQEVILRCVPISNHLYFYWYRQILGQKVEFLVSFYNNEISEKSEIFDDQFSVERPDGSNFTLKIRSTKLEDSAMYFCASIGTTLFNEQFFGPGTRLTVL.

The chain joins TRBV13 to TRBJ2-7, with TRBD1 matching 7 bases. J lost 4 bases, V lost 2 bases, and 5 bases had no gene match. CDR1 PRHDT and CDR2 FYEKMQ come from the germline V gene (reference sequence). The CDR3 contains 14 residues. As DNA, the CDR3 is TGTGCCAGCAGCTTAAGAGGGGGCACATACGAGCAGTACTTC. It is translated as CASSLRGGTYEQYF.

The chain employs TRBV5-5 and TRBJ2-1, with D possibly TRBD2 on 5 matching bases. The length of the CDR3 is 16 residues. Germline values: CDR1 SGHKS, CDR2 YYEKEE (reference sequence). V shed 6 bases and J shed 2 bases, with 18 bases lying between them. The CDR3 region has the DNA TGTGCCAGCATCCTCACCTCCCGAGGGACCTACAATGAGCAGTTCTTC. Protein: CASILTSRGTYNEQFF.

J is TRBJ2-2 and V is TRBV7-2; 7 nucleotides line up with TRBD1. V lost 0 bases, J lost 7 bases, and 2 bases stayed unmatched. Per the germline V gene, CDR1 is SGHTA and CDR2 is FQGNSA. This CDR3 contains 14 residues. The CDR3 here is CASSLAWTGGELFF. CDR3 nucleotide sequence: TGTGCCAGCAGCTTAGCCTGGACAGGCGGGGAGCTGTTTTTT.

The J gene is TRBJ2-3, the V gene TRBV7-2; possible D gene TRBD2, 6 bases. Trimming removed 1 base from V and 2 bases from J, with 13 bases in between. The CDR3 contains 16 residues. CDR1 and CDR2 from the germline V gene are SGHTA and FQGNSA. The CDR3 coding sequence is TGTGCCAGCAGCTTAGGGCCAACTAGCTTCACAGATACGCAGTATTTT. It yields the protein CASSLGPTSFTDTQYF.

DNA of the CDR3: TGTGCCAGCAGCAGAGACAGGGAGGCCTACGAGCAGTACTTC. It specifies CASSRDREAYEQYF. The rearrangement joins TRBV7-2 to TRBJ2-7; tentatively, D is TRBD1 (7 bases). Trimming left V 5 bases short and J 2 bases short, with 13 bases between. The CDR3 sequence is 14 residues long. The germline gives CDR1 SGHTA, CDR2 FQGNSA. The full variable domain, its missing parts supplied by reference TRBV7-2 and TRBJ2-7, is GAGVSQSPSNKVTEKGKDVELRCDPISGHTALYWYRQSLGQGLEFLIYFQGNSAPDKSGLPSDRFSAERTGGSVSTLTIQRTQQEDSAVYLCASSRDREAYEQYFGPGTRLTVT.

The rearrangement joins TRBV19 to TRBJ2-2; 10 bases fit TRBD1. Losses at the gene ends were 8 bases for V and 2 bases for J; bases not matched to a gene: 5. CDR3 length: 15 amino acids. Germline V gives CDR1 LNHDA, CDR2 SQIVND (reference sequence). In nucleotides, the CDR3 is TGTGCCAGTTTCCGGGACAGGGGTAACACCGGGGAGCTGTTTTTT. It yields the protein CASFRDRGNTGELFF.

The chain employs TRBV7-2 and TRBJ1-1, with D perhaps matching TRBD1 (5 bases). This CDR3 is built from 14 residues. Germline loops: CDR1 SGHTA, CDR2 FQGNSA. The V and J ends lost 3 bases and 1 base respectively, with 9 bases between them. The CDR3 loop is CASSFTGRNTEAFF. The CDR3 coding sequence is TGTGCCAGCAGCTTTACAGGCAGGAACACTGAAGCTTTCTTT.